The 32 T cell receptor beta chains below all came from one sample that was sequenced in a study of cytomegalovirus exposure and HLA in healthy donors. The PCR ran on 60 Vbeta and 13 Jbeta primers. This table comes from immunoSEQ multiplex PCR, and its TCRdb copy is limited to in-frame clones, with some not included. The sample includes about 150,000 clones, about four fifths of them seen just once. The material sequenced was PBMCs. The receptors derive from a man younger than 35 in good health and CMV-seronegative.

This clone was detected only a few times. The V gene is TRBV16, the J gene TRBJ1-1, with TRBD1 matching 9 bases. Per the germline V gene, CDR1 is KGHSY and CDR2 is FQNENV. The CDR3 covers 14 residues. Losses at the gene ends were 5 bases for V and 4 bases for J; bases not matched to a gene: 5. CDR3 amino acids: CASSAQTGGTEAFF. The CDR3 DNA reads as TGTGCCAGCAGCGCCCAGACAGGGGGCACTGAAGCTTTCTTT.

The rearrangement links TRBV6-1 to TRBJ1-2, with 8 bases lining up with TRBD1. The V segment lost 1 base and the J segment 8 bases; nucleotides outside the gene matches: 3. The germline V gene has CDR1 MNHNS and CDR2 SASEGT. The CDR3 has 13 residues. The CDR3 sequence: CASSEGTGRGYTF. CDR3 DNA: TGTGCCAGCAGTGAAGGGACAGGGAGAGGCTACACCTTC.

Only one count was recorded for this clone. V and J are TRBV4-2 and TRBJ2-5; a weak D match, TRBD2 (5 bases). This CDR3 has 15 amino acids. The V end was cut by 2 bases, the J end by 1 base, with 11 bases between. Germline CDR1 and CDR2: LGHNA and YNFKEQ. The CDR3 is CASSQRGAAQETQYF. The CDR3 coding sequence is TGTGCCAGCAGCCAACGAGGAGCGGCCCAAGAGACCCAGTACTTC.

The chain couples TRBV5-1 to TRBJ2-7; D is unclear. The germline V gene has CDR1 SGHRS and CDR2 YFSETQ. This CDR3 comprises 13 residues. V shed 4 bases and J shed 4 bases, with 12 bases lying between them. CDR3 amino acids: CASSPDRGYEQYV. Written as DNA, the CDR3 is TGCGCCAGCAGCCCGGATCGAGGTTACGAGCAGTACGTC.

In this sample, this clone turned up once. CDR3 coding DNA: TGTGCCAGCAGCCAAGATTTGGCTAGCGGGGTAACTGAGCAGTTCTTC. Translated, it gives CASSQDLASGVTEQFF. The V gene is TRBV4-2, the J gene TRBJ2-1, with TRBD2 identical over 9 bases. The CDR3 has 16 amino acids. CDR1 LGHNA and CDR2 YNFKEQ come from the germline V gene. V gave up 0 bases and J gave up 9 bases; unmatched junction bases: 9.

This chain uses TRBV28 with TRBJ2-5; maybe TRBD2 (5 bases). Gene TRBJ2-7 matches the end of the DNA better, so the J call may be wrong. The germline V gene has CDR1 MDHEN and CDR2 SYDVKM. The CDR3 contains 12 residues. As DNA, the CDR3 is TGTGCCAGCAGCCGGGATCAATACGAGCAGTACTTC. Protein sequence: CASSRDQYEQYF.

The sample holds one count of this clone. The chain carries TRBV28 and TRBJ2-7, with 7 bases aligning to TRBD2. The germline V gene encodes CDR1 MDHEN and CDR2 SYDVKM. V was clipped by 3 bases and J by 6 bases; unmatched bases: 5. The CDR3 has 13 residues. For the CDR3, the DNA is TGTGCCAGCAGTTTGGACTGGGGGGGCGAGCAGTACGTC. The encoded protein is CASSLDWGGEQYV.

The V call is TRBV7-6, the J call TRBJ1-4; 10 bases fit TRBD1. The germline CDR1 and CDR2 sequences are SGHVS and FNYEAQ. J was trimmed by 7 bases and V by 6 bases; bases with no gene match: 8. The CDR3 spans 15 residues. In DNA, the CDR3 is TGTGCCAGCAGGCTGGAAGGGACAGGGGCTGAAAAACTGTTTTTT. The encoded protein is CASRLEGTGAEKLFF.

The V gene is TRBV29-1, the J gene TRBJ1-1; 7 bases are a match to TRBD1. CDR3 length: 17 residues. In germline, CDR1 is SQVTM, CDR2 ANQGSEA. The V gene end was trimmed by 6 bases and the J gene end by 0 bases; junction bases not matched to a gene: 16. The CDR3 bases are TGCAGCGTCCACCCTGGGACAGCCCAGGGACTGAACACTGAAGCTTTCTTT. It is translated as CSVHPGTAQGLNTEAFF.

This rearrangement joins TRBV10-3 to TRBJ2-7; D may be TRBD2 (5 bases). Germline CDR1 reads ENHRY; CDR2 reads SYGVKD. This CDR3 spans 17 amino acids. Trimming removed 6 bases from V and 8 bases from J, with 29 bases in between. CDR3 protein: CAISPLIPGSRFTKQYF. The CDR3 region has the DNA TGTGCCATCAGCCCACTGATTCCGGGATCCCGGTTTACGAAGCAGTACTTC.

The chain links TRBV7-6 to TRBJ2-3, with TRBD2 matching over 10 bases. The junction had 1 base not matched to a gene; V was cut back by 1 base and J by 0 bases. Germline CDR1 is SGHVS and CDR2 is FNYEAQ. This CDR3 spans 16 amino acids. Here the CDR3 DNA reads TGTGCCAGCAGCTTAGAACTAGCGGGGAGCACAGATACGCAGTATTTT. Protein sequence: CASSLELAGSTDTQYF.

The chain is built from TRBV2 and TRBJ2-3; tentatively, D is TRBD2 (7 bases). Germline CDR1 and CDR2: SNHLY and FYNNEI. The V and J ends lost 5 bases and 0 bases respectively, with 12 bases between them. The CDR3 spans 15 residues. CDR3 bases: TGTGCCAGCAGTAGGGGGGGATTTAGCACAGATACGCAGTATTTT. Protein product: CASSRGGFSTDTQYF.

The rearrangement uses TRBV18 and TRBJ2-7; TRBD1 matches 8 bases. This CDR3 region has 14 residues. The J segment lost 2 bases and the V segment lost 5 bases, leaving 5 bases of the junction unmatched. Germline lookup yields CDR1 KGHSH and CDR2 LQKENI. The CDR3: CASSNRQGTYEQYV. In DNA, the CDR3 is TGTGCCAGCTCAAATCGACAGGGGACCTACGAGCAGTACGTC.

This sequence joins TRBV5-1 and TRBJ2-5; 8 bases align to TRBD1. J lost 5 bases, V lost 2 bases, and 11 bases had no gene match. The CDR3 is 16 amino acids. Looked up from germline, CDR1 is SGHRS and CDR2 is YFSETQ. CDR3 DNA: TGCGCCAGCAGCTTCGACAGGGGCTTTAACACGGAGACCCAGTACTTC. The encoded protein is CASSFDRGFNTETQYF.

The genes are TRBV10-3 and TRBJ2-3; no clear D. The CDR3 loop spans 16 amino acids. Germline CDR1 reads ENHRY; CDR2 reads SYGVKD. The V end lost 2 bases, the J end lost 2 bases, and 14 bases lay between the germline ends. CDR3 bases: TGTGCCATCAGTGAGCCTTTACAGAACCCCACAGATACGCAGTATTTT. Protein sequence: CAISEPLQNPTDTQYF.

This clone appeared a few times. CDR3 nucleotides: TGTGCCAGCAGCGTTACCGGGACAGGGGGCTGGTACAATGAGCAGTTCTTC. It codes for CASSVTGTGGWYNEQFF. The chain uses TRBV7-9 and TRBJ2-1, with 12 bases lining up with TRBD1. CDR3 length equals 17 residues. The germline gives CDR1 SEHNR, CDR2 FQNEAQ (reference sequence). V was clipped by 5 bases and J by 4 bases; unmatched bases: 9.

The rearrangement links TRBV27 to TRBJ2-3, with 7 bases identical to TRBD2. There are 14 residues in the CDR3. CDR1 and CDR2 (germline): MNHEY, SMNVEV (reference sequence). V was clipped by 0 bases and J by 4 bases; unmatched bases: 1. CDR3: CASSLSGGSDTQYF. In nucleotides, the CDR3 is TGTGCCAGCAGTTTATCGGGGGGGTCAGATACGCAGTATTTT.

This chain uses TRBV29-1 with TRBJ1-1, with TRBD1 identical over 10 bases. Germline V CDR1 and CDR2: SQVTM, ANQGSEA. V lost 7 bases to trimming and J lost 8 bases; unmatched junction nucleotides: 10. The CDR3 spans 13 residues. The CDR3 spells CSALGQGLEEAFF. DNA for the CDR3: TGCAGCGCCCTGGGACAGGGGTTGGAAGAAGCTTTCTTT.

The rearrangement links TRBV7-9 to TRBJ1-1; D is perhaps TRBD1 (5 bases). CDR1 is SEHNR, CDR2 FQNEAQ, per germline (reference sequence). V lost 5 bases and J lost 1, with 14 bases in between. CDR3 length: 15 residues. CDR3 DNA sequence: TGTGCCAGCAGCCCCTCTGGGGCCTCGAACACTGAAGCTTTCTTT. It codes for CASSPSGASNTEAFF.

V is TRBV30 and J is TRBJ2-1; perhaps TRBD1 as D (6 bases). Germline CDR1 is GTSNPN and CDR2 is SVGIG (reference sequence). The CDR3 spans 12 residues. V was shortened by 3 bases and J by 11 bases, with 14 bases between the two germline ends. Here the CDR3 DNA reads TGTGCCTGGAGCCACCAGGGACATAAGCAGTTCTTC. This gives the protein CAWSHQGHKQFF. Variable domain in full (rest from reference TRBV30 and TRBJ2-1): SQTIHQWPATLVQPVGSPLSLECTVEGTSNPNLYWYRQAAGRGLQLLFYSVGIGQISSEVPQNLSASRPQDRQFILSSKKLLLSDSGFYLCAWSHQGHKQFFGPGTRLTVL.

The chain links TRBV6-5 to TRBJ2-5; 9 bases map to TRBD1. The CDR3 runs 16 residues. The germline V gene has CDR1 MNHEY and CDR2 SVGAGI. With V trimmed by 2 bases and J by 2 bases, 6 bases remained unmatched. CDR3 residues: CASSYQGDRVQETQYF. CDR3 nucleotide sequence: TGTGCCAGCAGTTACCAGGGGGACAGGGTGCAAGAGACCCAGTACTTC.

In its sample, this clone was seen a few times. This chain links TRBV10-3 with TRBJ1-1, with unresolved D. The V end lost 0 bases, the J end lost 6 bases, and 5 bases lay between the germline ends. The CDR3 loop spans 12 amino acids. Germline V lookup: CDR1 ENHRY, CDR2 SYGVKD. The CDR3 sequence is CAISESGAEAFF. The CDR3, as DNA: TGTGCCATCAGTGAGTCGGGAGCTGAAGCTTTCTTT.

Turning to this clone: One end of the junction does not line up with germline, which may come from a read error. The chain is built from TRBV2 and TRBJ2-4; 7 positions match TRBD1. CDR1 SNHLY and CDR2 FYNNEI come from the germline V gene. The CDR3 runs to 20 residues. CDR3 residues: CASSVRSTGAGGLAKNSQYF. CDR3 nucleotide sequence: TGTGCCAGCAGTGTAAGGAGCACAGGGGCCGGCGGTCTGGCCAAAAACAGTCAGTACTTC.

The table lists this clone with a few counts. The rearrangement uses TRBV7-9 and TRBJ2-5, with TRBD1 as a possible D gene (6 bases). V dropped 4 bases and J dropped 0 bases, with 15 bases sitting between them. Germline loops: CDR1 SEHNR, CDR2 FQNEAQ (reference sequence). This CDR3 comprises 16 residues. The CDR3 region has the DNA TGTGCCAGCAGCTCAACGAGGACAGCTCACCAAGAGACCCAGTACTTC. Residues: CASSSTRTAHQETQYF.

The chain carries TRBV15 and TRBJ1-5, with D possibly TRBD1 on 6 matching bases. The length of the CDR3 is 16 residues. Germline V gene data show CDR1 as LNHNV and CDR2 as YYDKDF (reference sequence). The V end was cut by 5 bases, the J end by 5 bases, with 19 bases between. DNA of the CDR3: TGTGCCACCAGCGGGGGGGGAACAGGGAGAGATCAGCCCCAGCATTTT. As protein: CATSGGGTGRDQPQHF.

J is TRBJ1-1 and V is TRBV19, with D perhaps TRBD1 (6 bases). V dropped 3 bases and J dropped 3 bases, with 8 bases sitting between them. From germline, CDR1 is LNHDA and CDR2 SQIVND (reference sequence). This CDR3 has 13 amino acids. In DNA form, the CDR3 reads TGTGCCAGTAGTATCAACAGGGACACTGAAGCTTTCTTT. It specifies CASSINRDTEAFF.

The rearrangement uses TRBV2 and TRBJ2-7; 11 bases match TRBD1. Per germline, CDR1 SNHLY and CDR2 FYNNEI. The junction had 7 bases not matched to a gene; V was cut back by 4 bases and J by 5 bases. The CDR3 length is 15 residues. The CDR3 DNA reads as TGTGCCAGCAGTGCGCGGACAGGGGGCAAGGACGAGCAGTACTTC. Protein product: CASSARTGGKDEQYF.

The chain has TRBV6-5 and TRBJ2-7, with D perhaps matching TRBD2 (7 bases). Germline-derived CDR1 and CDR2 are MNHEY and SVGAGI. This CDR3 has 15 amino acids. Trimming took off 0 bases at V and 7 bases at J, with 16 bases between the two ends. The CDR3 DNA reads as TGTGCCAGCAGTTACTCGGGGGGGGCCGGGGAAGAGCAGTACTTC. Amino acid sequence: CASSYSGGAGEEQYF.

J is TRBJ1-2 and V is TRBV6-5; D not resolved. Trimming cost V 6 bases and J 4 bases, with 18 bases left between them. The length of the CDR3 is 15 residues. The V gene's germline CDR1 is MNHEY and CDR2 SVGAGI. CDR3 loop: CASRDLPGVGYGYTF. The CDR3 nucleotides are TGTGCCAGCAGGGACCTCCCCGGGGTAGGCTATGGCTACACCTTC.

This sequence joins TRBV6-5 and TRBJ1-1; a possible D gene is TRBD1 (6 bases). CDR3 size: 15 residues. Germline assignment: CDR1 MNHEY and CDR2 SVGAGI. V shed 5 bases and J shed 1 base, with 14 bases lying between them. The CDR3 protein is CASSPWDTRNTEAFF. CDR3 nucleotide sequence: TGTGCCAGCAGTCCCTGGGACACCCGGAACACTGAAGCTTTCTTT.

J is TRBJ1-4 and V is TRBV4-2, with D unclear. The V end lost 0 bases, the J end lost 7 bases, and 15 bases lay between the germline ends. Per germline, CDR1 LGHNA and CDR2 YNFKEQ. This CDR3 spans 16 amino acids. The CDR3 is CASSQDPAARGEKLFF. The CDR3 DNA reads TGTGCCAGCAGCCAAGATCCGGCGGCCCGGGGTGAAAAACTGTTTTTT.

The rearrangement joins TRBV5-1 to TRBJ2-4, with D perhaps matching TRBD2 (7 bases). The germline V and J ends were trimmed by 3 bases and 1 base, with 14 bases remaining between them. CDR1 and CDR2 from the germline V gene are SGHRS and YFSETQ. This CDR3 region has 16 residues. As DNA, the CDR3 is TGCGCCAGCAGCTCCTGGCGGGGGCTTGCCAAAAACATTCAGTACTTC. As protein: CASSSWRGLAKNIQYF.